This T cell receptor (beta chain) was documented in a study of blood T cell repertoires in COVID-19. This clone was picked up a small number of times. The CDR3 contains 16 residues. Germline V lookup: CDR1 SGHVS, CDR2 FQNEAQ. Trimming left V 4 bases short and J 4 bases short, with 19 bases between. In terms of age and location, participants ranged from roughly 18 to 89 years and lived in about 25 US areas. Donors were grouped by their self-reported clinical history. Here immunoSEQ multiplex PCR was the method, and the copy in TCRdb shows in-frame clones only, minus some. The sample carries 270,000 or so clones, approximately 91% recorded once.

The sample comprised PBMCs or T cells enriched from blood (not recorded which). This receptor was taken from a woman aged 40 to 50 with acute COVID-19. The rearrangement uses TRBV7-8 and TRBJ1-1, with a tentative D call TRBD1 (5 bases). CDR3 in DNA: TGTGCCAGCAGCTCCGGGGGGGGAGGGTTGGCCACTGAAGCTTTCTTT. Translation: CASSSGGGGLATEAFF.